Shown below are 13 T cell receptor beta chains from a single sample sequenced in a study of blood T cell repertoires in COVID-19. The assay was immunoSEQ multiplex PCR, and TCRdb's table has in-frame clones only and misses some. The table has 100,000 to 150,000 clones, around nine tenths seen once. The sample taken for sequencing was peripheral blood. Receptors originate from a woman of 80 years or more with acute or convalescent COVID-19.

This chain connects TRBV28 to TRBJ1-1, with D possibly TRBD1 on 6 matching bases. Trimming removed 3 bases at V and 0 bases at J, with 11 bases between. CDR1 and CDR2 (germline): MDHEN, SYDVKM. The CDR3 runs to 15 residues. The CDR3, as DNA: TGTGCCAGCAGTTTCGCCGGGACATTGAACACTGAAGCTTTCTTT. It yields the protein CASSFAGTLNTEAFF.

A few counts support this clone. The gene calls are TRBV6-5 and TRBJ1-2; D might be TRBD1 (6 bases). CDR1 MNHEY and CDR2 SVGAGI come from the germline V gene. CDR3 length: 13 amino acids. Trimming shortened V by 5 bases and J by 5 bases, and 12 bases separated the two germline ends. The CDR3 loop reads CASSRQARYGYTF. The CDR3 region has the DNA TGTGCCAGCAGTCGACAGGCGCGGTATGGCTACACCTTC.

In this sample, this clone turned up a few times. The J gene is TRBJ1-6, the V gene TRBV9, with D possibly TRBD1 on 6 matching bases. The V gene's germline CDR1 is SGDLS and CDR2 YYNGEE. V was cut by 4 bases and J by 7 bases, with 15 bases left in between. This CDR3 has 15 amino acids. As DNA, the CDR3 is TGTGCCAGCAGCAGAGAGGGGGGGCCCAATTCACCCCTCCACTTT. The encoded protein is CASSREGGPNSPLHF.

The V and J genes are TRBV4-1 and TRBJ2-2; D is uncertain. The CDR3 has 18 residues. Germline values: CDR1 MGHRA, CDR2 YSYEKL. V was cut by 4 bases and J by 0 bases, with 18 bases left in between. DNA of the CDR3: TGCGCCAGCAGCCCCCGCCGTGCAGGTCCCGCGAACACCGGGGAGCTGTTTTTT. It yields the protein CASSPRRAGPANTGELFF.

The chain couples TRBV25-1 to TRBJ2-6; D ambiguous. CDR3 length: 17 amino acids. The V end was cut by 0 bases, the J end by 0 bases, with 9 bases between. The V gene's germline CDR1 is MGHDK and CDR2 SYGVNS. The CDR3 sequence is CASSEYHSFSGANVLTF. In DNA, the CDR3 is TGTGCCAGCAGTGAATATCACTCGTTCTCTGGGGCCAACGTCCTGACTTTC.

The V and J genes are TRBV12-5 and TRBJ1-6; TRBD1 is a possible D gene (5 bases). Per the germline V gene, CDR1 is LGHNT and CDR2 is FRNRAP. V lost 6 bases and J lost 0, with 15 bases in between. This CDR3 has 17 residues. CDR3 nucleotide sequence: TGTGCTAGTGGCCCGGGGGGGTCCCACTCCTATAATTCACCCCTCCACTTT. This sequence encodes CASGPGGSHSYNSPLHF. Drawing the rest from reference TRBV12-5 and TRBJ1-6, the complete variable domain is DARVTQTPRHKVTEMGQEVTMRCQPILGHNTVFWYRQTMMQGLELLAYFRNRAPLDDSGMPKDRFSAEMPDATLATLKIQPSEPRDSAVYFCASGPGGSHSYNSPLHFGNGTRLTVT.

The chain combines TRBV28 with TRBJ1-1, with D possibly TRBD1 on 6 matching bases. Per germline, CDR1 MDHEN and CDR2 SYDVKM. The CDR3 extends over 14 amino acids. V shed 5 bases and J shed 8 bases, with 18 bases lying between them. DNA for the CDR3: TGTGCCAGCAGTCCCCCGGGGGGGGGCGCCGAAGCTTTCTTT. Its protein product is CASSPPGGGAEAFF.

This clone was recorded a few times. V gene TRBV19 combines with J gene TRBJ2-2; TRBD1 might be the D (6 bases). The CDR3 extends over 15 amino acids. V dropped 8 bases and J dropped 0 bases, with 13 bases sitting between them. Germline V CDR1 and CDR2: LNHDA, SQIVND (reference sequence). The CDR3 sequence is CASQTGSANTGELFF. For the CDR3, the DNA is TGTGCCAGTCAGACAGGTTCCGCGAACACCGGGGAGCTGTTTTTT. Based on the CDR3 plus reference TRBV19 and TRBJ2-2, the full variable domain is DGGITQSPKYLFRKEGQNVTLSCEQNLNHDAMYWYRQDPGQGLRLIYYSQIVNDFQKGDIAEGYSVSREKKESFPLTVTSAQKNPTAFYLCASQTGSANTGELFFGEGSRLTVL.

The rearrangement joins TRBV7-2 to TRBJ1-1; 7 bases match TRBD1. CDR1 and CDR2 from the germline V gene are SGHTA and FQGNSA. After removal of 5 bases from V and 4 bases from J, the junction contained 4 bases not matched to a gene. CDR3 length: 13 residues. CDR3: CASSGTGVTEAFF. CDR3 nucleotide sequence: TGTGCCAGCAGCGGAACAGGGGTCACTGAAGCTTTCTTT.

The chain carries TRBV7-3 and TRBJ2-1, with TRBD2 matching over 7 bases. Germline V gene lookup returns CDR1 SGHTA and CDR2 FQGTGA. The ends lost 5 bases at V and 4 bases at J; junction bases unmatched: 5. This CDR3 is built from 14 residues. The CDR3 bases are TGTGCCAGCAGCGCCAGCGGGGTTTACAATGAGCAGTTCTTC. As protein: CASSASGVYNEQFF.

V and J are TRBV5-1 and TRBJ1-1, with TRBD1 as a possible D gene (6 bases). Trimming left V 4 bases short and J 1 base short, with 11 bases between. In germline, CDR1 is SGHRS, CDR2 YFSETQ. This CDR3 contains 14 residues. CDR3 sequence: CASSVKGQNTEAFF. CDR3 nucleotide sequence: TGCGCCAGCAGCGTCAAGGGACAGAACACTGAAGCTTTCTTT.

The chain is built from TRBV4-1 and TRBJ1-5; no reliable D call. CDR3 size: 14 residues. Germline V gene lookup returns CDR1 MGHRA and CDR2 YSYEKL. Trimming removed 4 bases from V and 3 bases from J, with 10 bases in between. CDR3 in amino acids: CASSLWRDNQPQHF. CDR3 DNA: TGCGCCAGCAGCCTCTGGAGGGACAATCAGCCCCAGCATTTT.

The chain is built from TRBV19 and TRBJ1-2; TRBD1 matches at 9 bases. V shed 2 bases, J shed 5 bases, and the junction held 9 bases outside the gene matches. This CDR3 contains 16 residues. The V gene's germline CDR1 is LNHDA and CDR2 SQIVND (reference sequence). CDR3 loop: CASSIFWTGEEYGYTF. Here the CDR3 DNA reads TGTGCCAGTAGTATATTTTGGACAGGGGAGGAGTATGGCTACACCTTC.